Included here is one T cell receptor (beta chain) sequence, with context. TCRdb independently ran MiXCR on the 5' RACE reads; one entry per CDR3 protein. The sample yields 470,000 or so distinct CDR3 sequences, around a quarter seen once. This sample stems from a study of T-cell memory formation after mild COVID-19. The CDR3 extends over 15 amino acids. With 0 bases removed from V and 3 bases from J, the gap between germline ends came to 11 bases. Germline CDR1 and CDR2: GTSNPN and SVGIG (reference sequence). The sequencing input was PBMCs or a T cell subset sorted from them (not recorded which). The chain recombines TRBV30 with TRBJ2-2; tentative D call: TRBD1 (5 bases). The source is an adult woman who had mild COVID-19 (a few samples of this study predate the infection). Cell type and time point are not known. In DNA form, the CDR3 reads TGTGCCTGGAGTGTACAGGCAGGGCACACCGGGGAGCTGTTTTTT. It encodes CAWSVQAGHTGELFF. The complete variable domain, with remaining parts taken from reference TRBV30 and TRBJ2-2, reads SQTIHQWPATLVQPVGSPLSLECTVEGTSNPNLYWYRQAAGRGLQLLFYSVGIGQISSEVPQNLSASRPQDRQFILSSKKLLLSDSGFYLCAWSVQAGHTGELFFGEGSRLTVL.